This is a list of T cell receptor beta chains from one sample in a study of CD8+ T cells in alopecia areata. Sequencing was performed with immunoSEQ multiplex PCR; in TCRdb, only in-frame clones are kept and a portion is missing. This table has about 260,000 clones, 45% to 70% appearing once. The specimen comprised CD4+ T cells sorted from blood, sampled between weeks 51 and 54, from a patient treated with tofacitinib. Every receptor here comes from a human donor with alopecia areata. CDR3s include the opening cysteine and the closing phenylalanine or tryptophan. The order of the fields is clone size, J gene, D gene, V gene, CDR3 DNA, CDR3 protein. The D gene is left open where the match is weak. Some rows mark clone size as missing; the rest say once, few, many or name a class of expanded clone.

size: -; J: TRBJ1-3; D: -; V: TRBV30; DNA: TGTGCCTGGGAGTCCTCTGGAAACACCATATATTTT; CDR3: CAWESSGNTIYF
size: -; J: TRBJ2-7; D: -; V: TRBV5-1; DNA: TGCGCCAGCAGTTGGCCGGGAGACGAGCAGTACTTC; CDR3: CASSWPGDEQYF
size: few; J: TRBJ2-3; D: -; V: TRBV29-1; DNA: TGCGTCACAGATACGCAGTATTTT; CDR3: CVTDTQYF
size: -; J: TRBJ1-6; D: -; V: TRBV7-3; DNA: TGTGCCAGCAGCTTAAGGCCCCCAGGTCTCGATTCACCCCTCCACTTT; CDR3: CASSLRPPGLDSPLHF
size: -; J: TRBJ1-2; D: -; V: TRBV14; DNA: TGTGCCAGCAGCCAGGGCGGTAACTATGGCTACACCTTC; CDR3: CASSQGGNYGYTF
size: -; J: TRBJ2-1; D: TRBD2; V: TRBV25-1; DNA: TGTGCCAGCAGGTTAGCGGGGAGCTCCTACAATGAGCAGTTCTTC; CDR3: CASRLAGSSYNEQFF
size: -; J: TRBJ2-7; D: -; V: TRBV29-1; DNA: TGCAGCGCCGCAGGGTCCTACGAGCAGTACTTC; CDR3: CSAAGSYEQYF
size: -; J: TRBJ1-1; D: -; V: TRBV7-8; DNA: TGTGCCAGCAGCTCGGGGGTGAACACTGAAGCTTTCTTT; CDR3: CASSSGVNTEAFF
size: -; J: TRBJ1-2; D: -; V: TRBV20-1; DNA: TGCAGTGCTGCCCCGGCGGATGGCTACACCTTC; CDR3: CSAAPADGYTF
size: -; J: TRBJ1-1; D: -; V: TRBV27; DNA: TGTGCCACGACGAATAGAAGAGCTTTCTTT; CDR3: CATTNRRAFF
size: -; J: TRBJ2-6; D: -; V: TRBV6-5; DNA: TGTGCCAGCAGAGCTGGGGCCAACGTCCTGACTTTC; CDR3: CASRAGANVLTF
size: -; J: TRBJ2-7; D: -; V: TRBV11-1; DNA: TGTGCCAGCAGCTTAAGGACAGACTACGAGCAGTACTTC; CDR3: CASSLRTDYEQYF
size: -; J: TRBJ2-1; D: -; V: TRBV7-2; DNA: TGTGCCAGCAGCTTTAGGCCCAGGGGGGAGGCGGAGCAGTTCTTC; CDR3: CASSFRPRGEAEQFF
size: -; J: TRBJ1-2; D: -; V: TRBV29-1; DNA: TGCAGCGTAGAGAGAGGGAACTATGGCTACACCTTC; CDR3: CSVERGNYGYTF
size: -; J: TRBJ2-7; D: -; V: TRBV15; DNA: TGTGCCACCAGCAGAGAGAAACAGGCCCCGTCCCAGCAGTACTTC; CDR3: CATSREKQAPSQQYF
size: -; J: TRBJ2-6; D: -; V: TRBV30; DNA: TGTGCCTGGAGTGTACTAAGCTCTGGGGCCAACGTCCTGACTTTC; CDR3: CAWSVLSSGANVLTF
size: -; J: TRBJ1-1; D: -; V: TRBV10-3; DNA: TGTGCCACCCTGGACGGGGGGAACACTGAAGCTTTCTTT; CDR3: CATLDGGNTEAFF
size: -; J: TRBJ2-7; D: -; V: TRBV30; DNA: TGTGCCTGGATAGGGGACAACTCCTACGAGCAGTACTTC; CDR3: CAWIGDNSYEQYF
size: few; J: TRBJ2-3; D: TRBD1; V: TRBV29-1; DNA: TGCAGCGTTGGGCAGGGGGCCACAGATACGCAGTATTTT; CDR3: CSVGQGATDTQYF
size: -; J: TRBJ2-7; D: -; V: TRBV29-1; DNA: TGCAGCGTTGAAGATCGGAACGAGCAGTACTTC; CDR3: CSVEDRNEQYF
size: many; J: TRBJ1-2; D: TRBD1; V: TRBV5-1; DNA: TGCGCCAGCAGCTTGGCCGGGACAGGGGGAGGCTACACCTTC; CDR3: CASSLAGTGGGYTF
size: once; J: TRBJ1-1; D: -; V: TRBV11-2; DNA: TGTGCCAGCAGCCGAGGCTGGGACGGAACTGAAGCTTTCTTT; CDR3: CASSRGWDGTEAFF
size: few; J: TRBJ1-4; D: -; V: TRBV9; DNA: TGTGCCAGCAGCCCTTCTCCGGCCCCCGATGAAAAACTGTTTTTT; CDR3: CASSPSPAPDEKLFF
size: many; J: TRBJ2-6; D: -; V: TRBV6-5; DNA: TGTGCCAGCAGGACAGGAATCACTGGGGCCAACGTCCTGACTTTC; CDR3: CASRTGITGANVLTF
size: -; J: TRBJ2-7; D: TRBD2; V: TRBV9; DNA: TGTGCCAGCAGCGGAGGGACTAGCGGGCTCTCCTACGAGCAGTACTTC; CDR3: CASSGGTSGLSYEQYF
size: -; J: TRBJ2-5; D: -; V: TRBV29-1; DNA: TGCAGCGTTGTCCCGTTAATTGGGCCAGGGGAGACCCAGTACTTC; CDR3: CSVVPLIGPGETQYF
size: -; J: TRBJ2-5; D: -; V: TRBV20-1; DNA: TGCAGTGCCGCCGTCCAAGAGACCCAGTACTTC; CDR3: CSAAVQETQYF
size: -; J: TRBJ2-6; D: -; V: TRBV7-2; DNA: TGTGCCAGCAGCCCTGGGCCGCCTTCTGGGGCCAACGTCCTGACTTTC; CDR3: CASSPGPPSGANVLTF
size: -; J: TRBJ1-2; D: -; V: TRBV5-1; DNA: TGCGCCAGCAGCCCTGGACAGAACTATGGCTACACCTTC; CDR3: CASSPGQNYGYTF
size: few; J: TRBJ2-7; D: -; V: TRBV6-6; DNA: TGTGCCAGCAGTTACCGGACTCTCGACGAGCAGTACTTC; CDR3: CASSYRTLDEQYF
size: -; J: TRBJ2-2; D: TRBD1; V: TRBV5-1; DNA: TGCGCCAGCAGCTTGACAGACAGGGAGATGGCCGGGGAGCTGTTTTTT; CDR3: CASSLTDREMAGELFF
size: -; J: TRBJ2-1; D: TRBD2; V: TRBV11-2; DNA: TGTGCCAGCAGCTTAGAACCGGGACTAGCGGGGATTAATGAGCAGTTCTTC; CDR3: CASSLEPGLAGINEQFF
size: once; J: TRBJ2-3; D: -; V: TRBV29-1; DNA: TGCAGCGCCTACACAGGCACAGATACGCAGTATTTT; CDR3: CSAYTGTDTQYF
size: -; J: TRBJ2-1; D: TRBD2; V: TRBV29-1; DNA: TGCAGCGTTGAAGTCCCACTAGCGGGGGTTCGCAATGAGCAGTTCTTC; CDR3: CSVEVPLAGVRNEQFF
size: -; J: TRBJ1-6; D: TRBD1; V: TRBV9; DNA: TGTGCCAGCAGCGTTGGGGACAGTTGGAATTCACCCCTCCACTTT; CDR3: CASSVGDSWNSPLHF
size: -; J: TRBJ1-1; D: -; V: TRBV4-3; DNA: TGCGCCAGCAGCCAGGCGCATGATATTGGATCTTTCTTT; CDR3: CASSQAHDIGSFF
size: -; J: TRBJ1-3; D: -; V: TRBV5-6; DNA: TGTGCCAGCAGCTTTGAGGGGCAGAACACCATATATTTT; CDR3: CASSFEGQNTIYF
size: -; J: TRBJ2-7; D: -; V: TRBV30; DNA: TGTGCCTGGAAGGCAGGGAGATCCTACGAGCAGTACTTC; CDR3: CAWKAGRSYEQYF
size: -; J: TRBJ1-6; D: -; V: TRBV5-1; DNA: TGCGCCAGCAGCTTAGCAGGGCGTTCACCCCTCCACTTT; CDR3: CASSLAGRSPLHF
size: -; J: TRBJ2-1; D: -; V: TRBV5-1; DNA: TGCGCCAGCAGCTTGATCGATGAGCAGTTCTTC; CDR3: CASSLIDEQFF
size: -; J: TRBJ1-1; D: -; V: TRBV7-9; DNA: TGTGCCAGCAGCCTTCAGGTGAACACTGAAGCTTTCTTT; CDR3: CASSLQVNTEAFF
size: -; J: TRBJ1-2; D: TRBD1; V: TRBV30; DNA: TGTGCCTGGAGTATAGTTCAGGGGGCTCTGGGCTACACCTTC; CDR3: CAWSIVQGALGYTF
size: -; J: TRBJ2-3; D: -; V: TRBV30; DNA: TGTGCCTGGATGACAGATACGCAGTATTTT; CDR3: CAWMTDTQYF
size: -; J: TRBJ1-4; D: -; V: TRBV30; DNA: TGTGCCTGGAGACCAGGAGCGGCAACTAATGAAAAACTGTTTTTT; CDR3: CAWRPGAATNEKLFF
size: -; J: TRBJ2-7; D: TRBD2; V: TRBV5-1; DNA: TGCGCCAGCAGCCCAGCGGGGTCCTACGAGCAGTACTTC; CDR3: CASSPAGSYEQYF
size: -; J: TRBJ1-1; D: -; V: TRBV9; DNA: TGTGCCAGCAGCGTAGGCTCGCTCGGGAACACTGAAGCTTTCTTT; CDR3: CASSVGSLGNTEAFF
size: -; J: TRBJ2-1; D: -; V: TRBV2; DNA: TGTGCCAGCAGTGAAGCGCATAAGGTATACAATGAGCAGTTCTTC; CDR3: CASSEAHKVYNEQFF
size: few; J: TRBJ2-2; D: -; V: TRBV5-1; DNA: TGCGCCAGCAGCTTGGCCTCAGAAAACACCGGGGAGCTGTTTTTT; CDR3: CASSLASENTGELFF
size: few; J: TRBJ1-5; D: TRBD1; V: TRBV7-8; DNA: TGTGCCAGCAGCCCCATTGGCGCCGGGACAGGAGAATATAGCAATCAGCCCCAGCATTTT; CDR3: CASSPIGAGTGEYSNQPQHF
size: -; J: TRBJ2-2; D: -; V: TRBV30; DNA: TGTGCCTGGAGTGTACAAGGCACCGGGGAGCTGTTTTTT; CDR3: CAWSVQGTGELFF
size: -; J: TRBJ2-3; D: -; V: TRBV30; DNA: TGTGCCTGGAGTGCGATAAAACAGGGTATTACGGATACGCAGTATTTT; CDR3: CAWSAIKQGITDTQYF
size: -; J: TRBJ1-6; D: TRBD1; V: TRBV5-1; DNA: TGCGCCAGCAGCTTGAGTGAGACAGGGGGGAGCTCCTATAATTCACCCCTCCACTTT; CDR3: CASSLSETGGSSYNSPLHF
size: few; J: TRBJ1-1; D: -; V: TRBV29-1; DNA: TGCAGCGCCCACGTAACTGAAGCTTTCTTT; CDR3: CSAHVTEAFF
size: -; J: TRBJ1-2; D: -; V: TRBV9; DNA: TGTGCCAGCAGCGTAGTTGAGGGGATCGGTGGCTACACCTTC; CDR3: CASSVVEGIGGYTF
size: -; J: TRBJ2-1; D: TRBD2; V: TRBV12-5; DNA: TGTGCTAGTGGCCTCGGACTAGCGGCCGGGAATGAGCAGTTCTTC; CDR3: CASGLGLAAGNEQFF
size: -; J: TRBJ2-5; D: -; V: TRBV4-1; DNA: TGCGCCAGCAGCCAAGACGTTACGGTAGAGACCCAGTACTTC; CDR3: CASSQDVTVETQYF
size: -; J: TRBJ1-5; D: -; V: TRBV5-1; DNA: TGCGCCAGCAGCTTCACTAGCAATCAGCCCCAGCATTTT; CDR3: CASSFTSNQPQHF